Each of the 24 T cell receptor beta chains below was sequenced from the same sample in a study of blood T cell repertoires in COVID-19. The repertoire was sequenced with immunoSEQ multiplex PCR; TCRdb's copy has only in-frame clones and lacks some. Of fewer than 250,000 clones in the sample, approximately 89% were seen once. The sample was peripheral blood. All receptors derive from a woman aged 40 to 55 with acute or convalescent COVID-19.

The chain uses TRBV11-2 and TRBJ2-6; 7 bases line up with TRBD1. The V segment lost 6 bases and the J segment 0 bases; nucleotides outside the gene matches: 11. CDR1 and CDR2 (germline): SGHAT, FQNNGV. The CDR3 is 18 amino acids. CDR3 in amino acids: CASRTIQGPSSGANVLTF. CDR3 in DNA: TGTGCCAGCAGAACCATACAGGGGCCAAGCTCTGGGGCCAACGTCCTGACTTTC.

The rearrangement links TRBV15 to TRBJ2-5; 8 bases are a match to TRBD2. The CDR3 length is 15 residues. The germline gives CDR1 LNHNV, CDR2 YYDKDF (reference sequence). V was pared by 11 bases and J by 0 bases, with 11 bases of the junction left unmatched. The DNA for the CDR3 is TGTGCCTCCCAGGCGGGGGGCCAGTACCAAGAGACCCAGTACTTC. It specifies CASQAGGQYQETQYF.

This clone showed up just once. The chain uses TRBV5-8 and TRBJ1-1; a possible D gene is TRBD1 (6 bases). V was shortened by 5 bases and J by 5 bases, with 19 bases between the two germline ends. Germline V gene data show CDR1 as SGHTS and CDR2 as YDEGEE. CDR3 size: 15 residues. CDR3 amino acids: CASRLKQQGRTEAFF. The CDR3 DNA reads as TGTGCCAGCAGGCTTAAACAACAGGGAAGAACTGAAGCTTTCTTT.

This clone was picked up one time. The J gene is TRBJ1-5, the V gene TRBV19; D gene unclear. The V gene lost 2 bases and the J gene lost 2 bases, with 13 bases spanning the gap. This CDR3 is built from 16 residues. The germline CDR1 and CDR2 sequences are LNHDA and SQIVND (reference sequence). CDR3 amino acids: CASSIWSSGGNQPQHF. The CDR3 DNA reads as TGTGCCAGTAGTATATGGTCTAGCGGGGGCAATCAGCCCCAGCATTTT.

This clone was recorded only once. The gene calls are TRBV5-1 and TRBJ1-1; D perhaps matches TRBD1 (5 bases). This CDR3 region has 13 residues. The germline gives CDR1 SGHRS, CDR2 YFSETQ. The V end lost 6 bases, the J end lost 4 bases, and 13 bases lay between the germline ends. The CDR3: CASTWPGGTEAFF. CDR3 DNA: TGCGCCAGCACCTGGCCGGGGGGCACTGAAGCTTTCTTT.

The rearrangement uses TRBV27 and TRBJ2-2; 8 bases are shared with TRBD1. In germline, CDR1 is MNHEY, CDR2 SMNVEV (reference sequence). Germline trimming cut 6 bases from V and 6 bases from J; bases unmatched to any gene: 6. The CDR3 has 14 residues. The CDR3 nucleotides are TGTGCCAGCAGAATACAGGGGGTGGCCGGGGAGCTGTTTTTT. As protein: CASRIQGVAGELFF.

The V call is TRBV6-2 or TRBV6-3, the J call TRBJ2-7; 9 positions match TRBD2. Germline V gene sequence: CDR1 MNHEY, CDR2 SVGEGT. This CDR3 has 15 amino acids. The V and J ends lost 2 bases and 8 bases, in that order; junction bases with no gene match: 10. CDR3 amino acids: CASSYGSSGTPKQYV. The CDR3 DNA is TGTGCCAGCAGTTACGGTTCTAGCGGGACGCCCAAGCAGTACGTC.

There are a few counts of this clone. The rearrangement uses TRBV5-6 and TRBJ1-3; D ambiguous. CDR1 SGHDT and CDR2 YYEEEE come from the germline V gene. V gave up 0 bases and J gave up 3 bases, with 10 bases separating them. The CDR3 sequence is 15 residues long. The CDR3 DNA reads as TGTGCCAGCAGCTTGGGGGCTGGAGGTGGAAACACCATATATTTT. Residues: CASSLGAGGGNTIYF.

Points on this clone: An end of the junction does not agree with germline; a read error may underlie this. This rearrangement joins TRBV18 to TRBJ1-1; 8 bases line up with TRBD1. The CDR3 length is 14 residues. Germline V gene data show CDR1 as KGHSH and CDR2 as LQKENI. CDR3 residues: CASSPQGANSEAFF. CDR3 sequence (DNA): TGTGCCAGCTCCCCGCAGGGGGCAAACAGTGAAGCTTTCTTT.

This chain uses TRBV6-4 with TRBJ2-1; the D gene is possibly TRBD1 (5 bases). Trimming shortened V by 5 bases and J by 0 bases, and 14 bases separated the two germline ends. Germline CDR1 and CDR2: MRHNA and SNTAGT. The CDR3 is 16 residues long. CDR3 protein: CASSRQFSSSYNEQFF. In DNA, the CDR3 is TGTGCCAGCAGTCGACAGTTTTCCAGCTCCTACAATGAGCAGTTCTTC.

This sequence joins TRBV11-2 and TRBJ2-1, with D possibly TRBD1 on 5 matching bases. V was trimmed by 0 bases and J by 8 bases, leaving 14 bases between them. From germline, CDR1 is SGHAT and CDR2 FQNNGV. The length of the CDR3 is 15 residues. The CDR3 spells CASSLEPRRAHEQFF. CDR3 coding DNA: TGTGCCAGCAGCTTAGAGCCCCGCAGGGCCCATGAGCAGTTCTTC.

This rearrangement joins TRBV6-5 to TRBJ1-2; D uncertain. Trimming took 7 bases from V and 1 from J, leaving 10 bases between them. The CDR3 is 13 residues long. Germline-derived CDR1 and CDR2 are MNHEY and SVGAGI. The CDR3 spells CASTGEFNYGYTF. In DNA form, the CDR3 reads TGTGCCAGCACCGGGGAATTTAACTATGGCTACACCTTC.

This clone was observed a handful of times. The V gene is TRBV21-1, the J gene TRBJ2-7; TRBD1 was called by the table and not checked on the DNA. TRBV21-1 is a listed pseudogene. This CDR3 has 15 amino acids. The CDR3 nucleotides are TGTGCCAGCAGCAAAGAGACAGGCTACTCCTACGAGCAGTACGTC. It is translated as CASSKETGYSYEQYV.

V gene TRBV13 combines with J gene TRBJ1-1; tentatively, D is TRBD1 (5 bases). Per germline, CDR1 PRHDT and CDR2 FYEKMQ (reference sequence). Trimming stripped 5 bases from V and 2 bases from J, with 21 bases between. This CDR3 is built from 17 residues. In DNA form, the CDR3 reads TGTGCCAGCAGCCTTCAAGGCAGGGTCTTTGGAAACACTGAAGCTTTCTTT. The encoded protein is CASSLQGRVFGNTEAFF.

This chain uses TRBV5-1 with TRBJ2-1; D possibly corresponds to TRBD2 (7 bases). Germline assignment: CDR1 SGHRS and CDR2 YFSETQ. This CDR3 is 11 amino acids long. The V gene lost 7 bases and the J gene lost 6 bases, with 8 bases spanning the gap. The CDR3 spells CASGGANEQFF. In nucleotides, the CDR3 is TGCGCCAGCGGGGGGGCCAATGAGCAGTTCTTC. Supplemented by reference TRBV5-1 and TRBJ2-1, the full variable domain reads KAGVTQTPRYLIKTRGQQVTLSCSPISGHRSVSWYQQTPGQGLQFLFEYFSETQRNKGNFPGRFSGRQFSNSRSEMNVSTLELGDSALYLCASGGANEQFFGPGTRLTVL.

In its sample, this clone was seen a few times. The chain has TRBV7-2 and TRBJ1-2, with 11 bases identical to TRBD1. The CDR3 length is 13 residues. Trimming removed 6 bases from V and 13 bases from J; junction bases left unmatched: 10. Germline-derived CDR1 and CDR2 are SGHTA and FQGNSA. The CDR3 DNA reads as TGTGCCAGCAGTCCTTGGACAGGGGGCGGGGGCACCTTC. Its protein product is CASSPWTGGGGTF. The complete variable domain, with remaining parts taken from reference TRBV7-2 and TRBJ1-2, reads GAGVSQSPSNKVTEKGKDVELRCDPISGHTALYWYRQSLGQGLEFLIYFQGNSAPDKSGLPSDRFSAERTGGSVSTLTIQRTQQEDSAVYLCASSPWTGGGGTFGSGTRLTVV.

The V and J genes are TRBV4-1 and TRBJ2-4; D is undetermined. The germline V gene has CDR1 MGHRA and CDR2 YSYEKL. The CDR3 runs 16 residues. V was shortened by 2 bases and J by 0 bases, with 11 bases between the two germline ends. CDR3 loop: CASSQSTSLAKNIQYF. In DNA form, the CDR3 reads TGCGCCAGCAGCCAAAGCACCTCCCTAGCCAAAAACATTCAGTACTTC.

The V and J genes are TRBV27 and TRBJ2-2; D is uncertain. The V and J ends lost 4 bases and 6 bases respectively, with 12 bases between them. This CDR3 contains 14 residues. Per the germline V gene, CDR1 is MNHEY and CDR2 is SMNVEV (reference sequence). CDR3: CASSYQTLAGELFF. The CDR3 bases are TGTGCCAGCAGTTACCAGACCCTAGCCGGGGAGCTGTTTTTT.

This rearrangement joins TRBV6-6 to TRBJ2-1; D is perhaps TRBD1 (5 bases). The CDR3 length is 15 residues. CDR1 is MNHNY and CDR2 is SVGAGI in the germline V gene (reference sequence). Trimming left V 5 bases short and J 9 bases short, with 20 bases between. CDR3 amino acids: CASSTAGLSTVEQFF. The CDR3 DNA reads as TGTGCCAGCAGTACAGCAGGGCTCTCAACGGTTGAGCAGTTCTTC.

The genes are TRBV5-1 and TRBJ1-6; D remains ambiguous. CDR3 length: 14 residues. Per germline, CDR1 SGHRS and CDR2 YFSETQ. The V end lost 1 base, the J end lost 8 bases, and 10 bases lay between the germline ends. CDR3: CASSLNRADSPLHF. CDR3 nucleotide sequence: TGCGCCAGCAGCTTGAACAGAGCTGATTCACCCCTCCACTTT. Using reference TRBV5-1 and TRBJ1-6 for the parts outside the CDR3, the full variable domain is KAGVTQTPRYLIKTRGQQVTLSCSPISGHRSVSWYQQTPGQGLQFLFEYFSETQRNKGNFPGRFSGRQFSNSRSEMNVSTLELGDSALYLCASSLNRADSPLHFGNGTRLTVT.

The rearrangement joins TRBV5-5 to TRBJ1-2; D not certain. The germline V gene encodes CDR1 SGHKS and CDR2 YYEKEE (reference sequence). V gave up 2 bases and J gave up 5 bases, with 13 bases separating them. CDR3 length: 14 residues. The CDR3 coding sequence is TGTGCCAGCAGCTTTAGGACTGACTTTTATGGCTACACCTTC. This encodes CASSFRTDFYGYTF.

V gene TRBV5-1 combines with J gene TRBJ2-4; 7 bases are shared with TRBD1. J gave up 6 bases and V 4 bases, and 7 bases lay outside the gene matches. Germline lookup yields CDR1 SGHRS and CDR2 YFSETQ. This CDR3 has 14 residues. Here the CDR3 DNA reads TGCGCCAGCAGCAGAGAGGGGGCAGGAAACATTCAGTACTTC. Protein product: CASSREGAGNIQYF.

The chain links TRBV6-4 to TRBJ1-2; 7 bases map to TRBD1. Germline V lookup: CDR1 MRHNA, CDR2 SNTAGT. V trimming: 6 bases; J trimming: 1 base; junction bases outside the gene matches: 5. CDR3 length: 14 amino acids. CDR3 bases: TGTGCCAGCAGCCAGGGGGGTGGTAACTATGGCTACACCTTC. Amino acid sequence: CASSQGGGNYGYTF.

The chain joins TRBV10-2 to TRBJ1-2; the D is unclear. There are 13 residues in the CDR3. The germline V and J ends were trimmed by 1 base and 7 bases, with 10 bases remaining between them. Per the germline V gene, CDR1 is WSHSY and CDR2 is SAAADI. CDR3 nucleotide sequence: TGCGCCAGCAGTGAGTTACGGCCAGGTGGCTACACCTTC. Translated, it gives CASSELRPGGYTF.